Listed here are 27 T cell receptor beta chains from one sample, sequenced in a study of blood T cells in healthy people across ages (dated by TCRdb to between 2015 and 2017). Library construction relied on 5' RACE. This sample was sequenced with an Illumina HiSeq 2500. The second PCR ran for roughly 7 to 11 cycles and used a J-beta primer mix along with a sample-barcoded 5' primer. TCRdb trimmed the raw reads at Q25, called clones with MiXCR and kept productive beta chains. A single entry per CDR3 protein holds the most common genes and DNA from its merged rows. Here the sample has about 1.4 million distinct CDR3 sequences; approximately 63% occur a single time. About 6.3% of the sample is held by the ten biggest clonotypes. Input material: blood. The receptors stem from a young man in good health.

The V and J genes are TRBV28 and TRBJ2-4; 10 nucleotides agree with TRBD2. The junction had 6 bases not matched to a gene; V was cut back by 5 bases and J by 5 bases. The CDR3 is 15 amino acids. Germline CDR1 is MDHEN and CDR2 is SYDVKM. CDR3 nucleotide sequence: TGTGCCAGCAGTAGGACTAGCGGCGGTCAAAACATTCAGTACTTC. Amino acids: CASSRTSGGQNIQYF.

The V call is TRBV4-1, the J call TRBJ2-4, with TRBD1 identical over 9 bases. This CDR3 is 17 amino acids long. V lost 4 bases to trimming and J lost 13 bases; unmatched junction nucleotides: 20. Germline V gives CDR1 MGHRA, CDR2 YSYEKL. CDR3 sequence (DNA): TGCGCCAGCAGCCTTCGTCCCGGGACAGGGATTGGGGGAGAGCAGTACTTC. Translated: CASSLRPGTGIGGEQYF.

This rearrangement joins TRBV4-3 to TRBJ2-1, with 7 nucleotides matching TRBD1. V lost 1 base, J lost 4 bases, and 13 bases stayed unmatched. CDR1 is LGHNA, CDR2 YSLEER, per germline. The CDR3 has 18 amino acids. CDR3 nucleotides: TGCGCCAGCAGCCAAGGCCCGGTGGGGGACAGACTGTACAATGAGCAGTTCTTC. This codes for CASSQGPVGDRLYNEQFF.

The rearrangement joins TRBV12-3 or TRBV12-4 to TRBJ2-7; D remains unclear. The CDR3 has 16 residues. V lost 2 bases to trimming and J lost 5 bases, with 19 bases between them. Here the CDR3 DNA reads TGTGCCAGCAGTTTATCGACGAGACGGATTTTCGACGAGCAGTACTTC. Residues: CASSLSTRRIFDEQYF.

The rearrangement joins TRBV20-1 to TRBJ1-2; D is perhaps TRBD1 (5 bases). Germline lookup yields CDR1 DFQATT and CDR2 SNEGSKA (reference sequence). Trimming stripped 0 bases from V and 1 base from J, with 12 bases between. The CDR3 contains 15 residues. CDR3 bases: TGCAGTGCTAGAGATCGGGGCAGGGTTAACTATGGCTACACCTTC. This sequence encodes CSARDRGRVNYGYTF.

The chain couples TRBV3-1 to TRBJ2-2, with 9 nucleotides matching TRBD2. Germline loops: CDR1 LGHDT, CDR2 YNNKEL (reference sequence). The CDR3 covers 15 residues. Trimming cost V 1 base and J 9 bases; bases outside gene matches: 6. The CDR3 DNA is TGTGCCAGCAGCCAAGGAATGCTAGCGGGAAGGGAGCTGTTTTTT. Protein sequence: CASSQGMLAGRELFF.

In its sample, this clonotype was seen a few times. This rearrangement joins TRBV3-1 to TRBJ1-2, with D possibly being TRBD1 (5 bases). Germline CDR1 LGHDT, CDR2 YNNKEL (reference sequence). The V gene lost 1 base and the J gene lost 8 bases, with 17 bases spanning the gap. The CDR3 runs to 15 residues. CDR3 sequence reads: CASSQGTTASWGYTF. In nucleotides, the CDR3 is TGTGCCAGCAGCCAAGGGACAACAGCGTCCTGGGGCTACACCTTC. The entire variable domain, with the rest obtained from reference TRBV3-1 and TRBJ1-2, is as follows: DTAVSQTPKYLVTQMGNDKSIKCEQNLGHDTMYWYKQDSKKFLKIMFSYNNKELIINETVPNRFSPKSPDKAHLNLHINSLELGDSAVYFCASSQGTTASWGYTFGSGTRLTVV.

This clonotype was observed at least ten times. The rearrangement joins TRBV20-1 to TRBJ2-7, with 11 nucleotides matching TRBD2. Trimming removed 5 bases from V and 4 bases from J; junction bases left unmatched: 10. The CDR3 totals 15 residues. Per the germline V gene, CDR1 is DFQATT and CDR2 is SNEGSKA (reference sequence). CDR3 sequence reads: CSAYPALAGGYEQYF. The CDR3 DNA reads TGCAGTGCTTATCCAGCTCTAGCGGGAGGATACGAGCAGTACTTC.

J is TRBJ1-1 and V is TRBV28, with 12 bases matching TRBD1. The CDR3 covers 15 residues. Germline CDR1 MDHEN, CDR2 SYDVKM. The V gene end was trimmed by 2 bases and the J gene end by 11 bases; junction bases not matched to a gene: 9. The CDR3 sequence: CASSLRGTGGWMAFF. The CDR3 DNA sequence: TGTGCCAGCAGTTTAAGGGGGACAGGGGGCTGGATGGCTTTCTTT.

The chain uses TRBV25-1 and TRBJ1-6, with D uncertain. V shed 8 bases and J shed 2 bases, with 19 bases lying between them. The CDR3 has 17 residues. From germline, CDR1 is MGHDK and CDR2 SYGVNS. CDR3 in amino acids: CASGPSGGGAYNSPLHF. CDR3 nucleotides: TGTGCCAGCGGACCATCTGGAGGTGGCGCCTATAATTCACCCCTCCACTTT.

CDR3 coding DNA: TGTGCCAGCAGTTTGAGCAGGACCCCCCAAGAGACCCAGTACTTC. The encoded protein is CASSLSRTPQETQYF. The genes are TRBV27 and TRBJ2-4; D is unresolved. The J call may be mistaken, given a closer DNA end match to TRBJ2-5. CDR3 size: 15 residues. Germline CDR1 MNHEY, CDR2 SMNVEV (reference sequence).

The V call is TRBV7-9, the J call TRBJ1-4; possibly TRBD1 for D (5 bases). The germline V gene encodes CDR1 SEHNR and CDR2 FQNEAQ (reference sequence). The ends were cut back, 4 bases at V and 8 bases at J, with 14 bases in the middle. This CDR3 is 14 amino acids long. CDR3 in amino acids: CASSSPISGEKLFF. The DNA for the CDR3 is TGTGCCAGCAGCTCACCCATCTCAGGGGAAAAACTGTTTTTT.

This clonotype was recorded many times. V and J are TRBV20-1 and TRBJ2-1; 7 bases align to TRBD2. CDR1 is DFQATT and CDR2 is SNEGSKA in the germline V gene (reference sequence). V shed 6 bases, J shed 9 bases, and the junction held 11 bases outside the gene matches. The CDR3 has 13 residues. The CDR3 coding sequence is TGCAGTGCCAGTGGGGAGCGGGATACTGAGCAGTTCTTC. Encoded protein: CSASGERDTEQFF.

V gene TRBV13 combines with J gene TRBJ2-7; D remains ambiguous. This CDR3 is 13 amino acids long. CDR1 is PRHDT, CDR2 FYEKMQ, per germline (reference sequence). V lost 1 base and J lost 6, with 10 bases in between. The CDR3 coding sequence is TGTGCCAGCAGCTTAGCCCCTTGGGGCGAGCAGTACTTC. Encoded protein: CASSLAPWGEQYF.

The CDR3 nucleotides read TGTGCCAGCCTGCCGAGAACCCATGCGGGACTAGCGAACACCGGGGAGCTGTTTTTT. Translation gives CASLPRTHAGLANTGELFF. This rearrangement joins TRBV3-1 to TRBJ2-2, with 8 bases matching TRBD2. The CDR3 has 19 amino acids. The junction had 17 bases not matched to a gene; V was cut back by 8 bases and J by 0 bases. Germline V gene sequence: CDR1 LGHDT, CDR2 YNNKEL (reference sequence).

The rearrangement joins TRBV20-1 to TRBJ2-7; TRBD1 agrees at 9 bases. The germline gives CDR1 DFQATT, CDR2 SNEGSKA (reference sequence). The J segment lost 4 bases and the V segment lost 5 bases, leaving 18 bases of the junction unmatched. CDR3 length: 17 amino acids. As DNA, the CDR3 is TGCAGTGCTGGAAACACCGGGACAGGGATTAAAGGATACGAGCAGTACTTC. This gives the protein CSAGNTGTGIKGYEQYF.

The J gene is TRBJ1-5, the V gene TRBV20-1, with D perhaps matching TRBD1 (5 bases). The CDR3 loop spans 15 amino acids. Germline V gene sequence: CDR1 DFQATT, CDR2 SNEGSKA (reference sequence). The V gene lost 3 bases and the J gene lost 3 bases, with 15 bases spanning the gap. In DNA form, the CDR3 reads TGCAGTGCTAGGTTGTCGACAGCAACCAATCAGCCCCAGCATTTT. Amino acids: CSARLSTATNQPQHF.

The rearrangement links TRBV6-2 or TRBV6-3 to TRBJ2-5; D perhaps matches TRBD2 (5 bases). Trimming shortened V by 6 bases and J by 1 base, and 12 bases separated the two germline ends. In germline, CDR1 is MNHEY, CDR2 SVGEGT. The CDR3 is 14 residues long. CDR3 in DNA: TGTGCCAGCAGACGCGAGGGCAGCCAAGAGACCCAGTACTTC. Protein: CASRREGSQETQYF.

V is TRBV7-9 and J is TRBJ1-2; tentatively, D is TRBD1 (5 bases). Trimming stripped 5 bases from V and 2 bases from J, with 12 bases between. CDR1 is SEHNR and CDR2 is FQNEAQ in the germline V gene (reference sequence). There are 14 residues in the CDR3. The CDR3 nucleotides read TGTGCCAGCAGCAACGCCGGGGCGAACTATGGCTACACCTTC. It codes for CASSNAGANYGYTF.

The chain couples TRBV20-1 to TRBJ2-7, with a tentative D call TRBD2 (5 bases). Trimming took 1 base from V and 6 from J, leaving 13 bases between them. In germline, CDR1 is DFQATT, CDR2 SNEGSKA (reference sequence). This CDR3 is 13 amino acids long. This CDR3 is CSARGLAWGEQYF. CDR3 DNA sequence: TGCAGTGCTAGAGGGCTAGCTTGGGGCGAGCAGTACTTC.

This chain uses TRBV4-1 with TRBJ1-1; D remains ambiguous. The CDR3 runs to 14 residues. Germline CDR1 is MGHRA and CDR2 is YSYEKL. Trimming left V 3 bases short and J 1 base short, with 9 bases between. Here the CDR3 reads CASSQIQWNTEAFF. For the CDR3, the DNA is TGCGCCAGCAGCCAGATCCAGTGGAACACTGAAGCTTTCTTT.

A remark on this clonotype: This may be a read error, as it is one base from a much larger clone. V gene TRBV3-1 combines with J gene TRBJ2-3; D might be TRBD1 or TRBD2, each matching 5 bases. The germline V gene encodes CDR1 LGHDT and CDR2 YNNKEL (reference sequence). V was shortened by 4 bases and J by 4 bases, with 15 bases between the two germline ends. This CDR3 comprises 15 residues. CDR3 sequence (DNA): TGTGCCAGCAGCCGAGGGGTCGGCGAGGCAGATACGCAGTATTTT. Its translation: CASSRGVGEADTQYF.

The V gene is TRBV20-1, the J gene TRBJ2-1; the D gene is possibly TRBD1 (8 bases). Trimming left V 6 bases short and J 0 bases short, with 18 bases between. This CDR3 comprises 16 residues. The germline V gene encodes CDR1 DFQATT and CDR2 SNEGSKA (reference sequence). CDR3 loop: CSARTGRGSSYNEQFF. The CDR3 nucleotides are TGCAGTGCCAGGACAGGGAGGGGTAGCTCCTACAATGAGCAGTTCTTC.

The chain has TRBV7-2 and TRBJ2-1; tentatively, D is TRBD2 (5 bases). Trimming pared 7 bases from V and 7 bases from J, leaving 17 bases between. This CDR3 comprises 14 residues. Per germline, CDR1 SGHTA and CDR2 FQGNSA. The CDR3 region is CASNVVGVGNEQFF. The CDR3 DNA reads TGTGCCAGCAACGTAGTCGGGGTAGGAAATGAGCAGTTCTTC.

This clonotype was recorded a few times. This sequence joins TRBV3-1 and TRBJ2-7, with D possibly TRBD1 on 5 matching bases. Trimming took off 0 bases at V and 6 bases at J, with 9 bases between the two ends. CDR1 and CDR2 from the germline V gene are LGHDT and YNNKEL (reference sequence). This CDR3 is built from 13 residues. CDR3 nucleotides: TGTGCCAGCAGCCAAGATTGGGGCAGCGAGCAGTACTTC. Its protein product is CASSQDWGSEQYF.

This chain links TRBV20-1 with TRBJ2-1; 10 bases line up with TRBD1. CDR3 length: 13 residues. Germline assignment: CDR1 DFQATT and CDR2 SNEGSKA (reference sequence). V was pared by 6 bases and J by 9 bases, with 8 bases of the junction left unmatched. CDR3 sequence (DNA): TGCAGTGCCAAGAAGACAGGGGGCGTTGAGCAGTTCTTC. Translated: CSAKKTGGVEQFF.

This chain connects TRBV5-1 to TRBJ2-6, with 11 bases lining up with TRBD1. This CDR3 is built from 18 residues. Germline-derived CDR1 and CDR2 are SGHRS and YFSETQ. V gave up 0 bases and J gave up 0 bases; unmatched junction bases: 2. The CDR3 DNA reads as TGCGCCAGCAGCTTGGTCGGGACAGGGGGCTCTGGGGCCAACGTCCTGACTTTC. This translates into CASSLVGTGGSGANVLTF.